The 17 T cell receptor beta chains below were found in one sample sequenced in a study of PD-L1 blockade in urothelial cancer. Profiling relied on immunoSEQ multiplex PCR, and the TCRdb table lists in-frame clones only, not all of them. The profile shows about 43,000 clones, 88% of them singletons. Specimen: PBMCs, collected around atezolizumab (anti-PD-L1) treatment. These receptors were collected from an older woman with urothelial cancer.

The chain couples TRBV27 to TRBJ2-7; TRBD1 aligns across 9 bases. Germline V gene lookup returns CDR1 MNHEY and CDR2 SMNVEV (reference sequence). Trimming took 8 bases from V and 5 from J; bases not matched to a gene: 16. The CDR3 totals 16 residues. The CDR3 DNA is TGTGCCAGCGGACGGTTTCCTTGGACAGGGGACCACGAGCAGTACTTC. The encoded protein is CASGRFPWTGDHEQYF.

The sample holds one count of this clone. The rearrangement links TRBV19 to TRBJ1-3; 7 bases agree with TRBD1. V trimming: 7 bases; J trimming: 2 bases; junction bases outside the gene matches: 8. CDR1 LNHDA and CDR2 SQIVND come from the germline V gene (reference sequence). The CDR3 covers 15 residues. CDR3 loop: CASMNRGRAGNTIYF. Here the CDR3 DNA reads TGTGCCAGTATGAACAGGGGACGCGCTGGAAACACCATATATTTT.

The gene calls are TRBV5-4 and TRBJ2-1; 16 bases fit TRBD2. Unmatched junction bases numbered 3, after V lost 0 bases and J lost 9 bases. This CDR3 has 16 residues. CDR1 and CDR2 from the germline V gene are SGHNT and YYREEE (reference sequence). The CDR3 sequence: CASSLVGLAGGAEQFF. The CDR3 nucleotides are TGTGCCAGCAGCTTGGTGGGACTAGCGGGAGGGGCTGAGCAGTTCTTC.

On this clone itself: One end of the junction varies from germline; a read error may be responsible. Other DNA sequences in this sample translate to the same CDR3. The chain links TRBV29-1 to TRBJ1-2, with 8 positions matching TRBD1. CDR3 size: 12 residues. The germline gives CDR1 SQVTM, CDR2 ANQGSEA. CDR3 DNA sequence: TGCAGCGTTTCCGGGACAGGCTATGGTTACACCTTC. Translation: CSVSGTGYGYTF.

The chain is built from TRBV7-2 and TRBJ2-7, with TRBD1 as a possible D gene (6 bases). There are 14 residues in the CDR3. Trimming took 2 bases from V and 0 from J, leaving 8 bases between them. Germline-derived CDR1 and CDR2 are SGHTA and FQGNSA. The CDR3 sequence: CASSLTGISYEQYF. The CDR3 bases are TGTGCCAGCAGCTTAACAGGGATCTCCTACGAGCAGTACTTC.

CDR3 sequence reads: CASSPESGGAYNEQFF. The CDR3 nucleotides are TGTGCCAGCTCACCCGAGAGCGGGGGGGCCTACAATGAGCAGTTCTTC. The J gene is TRBJ2-1, the V gene TRBV18; 10 bases line up with TRBD2. This CDR3 region has 16 residues. V lost 3 bases and J lost 2; bases outside the gene matches: 4. Germline V gives CDR1 KGHSH, CDR2 LQKENI.

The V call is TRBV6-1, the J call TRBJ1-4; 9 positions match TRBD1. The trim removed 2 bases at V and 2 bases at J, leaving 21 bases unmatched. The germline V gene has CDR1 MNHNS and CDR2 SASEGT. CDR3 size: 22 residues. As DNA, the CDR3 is TGTGCCAGCAGTGAAAGCCCGTTCTACCCGGGACAGGGATTGATGACTAATGAAAAACTGTTTTTT. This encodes CASSESPFYPGQGLMTNEKLFF.

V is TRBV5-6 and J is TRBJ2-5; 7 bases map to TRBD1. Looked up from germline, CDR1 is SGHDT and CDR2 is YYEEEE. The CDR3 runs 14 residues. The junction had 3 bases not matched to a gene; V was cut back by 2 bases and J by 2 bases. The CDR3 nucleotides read TGTGCCAGCAGCTTCGGGACAGCGCAAGAGACCCAGTACTTC. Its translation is CASSFGTAQETQYF. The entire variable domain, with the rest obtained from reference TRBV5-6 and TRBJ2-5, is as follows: DAGVTQSPTHLIKTRGQQVTLRCSPKSGHDTVSWYQQALGQGPQFIFQYYEEEERQRGNFPDRFSGHQFPNYSSELNVNALLLGDSALYLCASSFGTAQETQYFGPGTRLLVL.

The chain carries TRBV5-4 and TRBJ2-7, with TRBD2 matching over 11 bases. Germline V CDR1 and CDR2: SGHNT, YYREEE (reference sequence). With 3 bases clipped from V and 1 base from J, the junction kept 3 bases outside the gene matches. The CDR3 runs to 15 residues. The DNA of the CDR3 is TGTGCCAGCAGCTCACGGACTAGCGGGTCCTACGAGCAGTACTTC. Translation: CASSSRTSGSYEQYF.

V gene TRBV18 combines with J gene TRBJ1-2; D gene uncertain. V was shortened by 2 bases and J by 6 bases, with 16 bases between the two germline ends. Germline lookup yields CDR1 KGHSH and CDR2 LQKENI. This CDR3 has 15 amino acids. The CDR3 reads CASSPSQTRPHGYTF. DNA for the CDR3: TGTGCCAGCTCACCAAGTCAGACACGGCCCCATGGCTACACCTTC. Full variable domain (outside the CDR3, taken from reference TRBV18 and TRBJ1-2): NAGVMQNPRHLVRRRGQEARLRCSPMKGHSHVYWYRQLPEEGLKFMVYLQKENIIDESGMPKERFSAEFPKEGPSILRIQQVVRGDSAAYFCASSPSQTRPHGYTFGSGTRLTVV.

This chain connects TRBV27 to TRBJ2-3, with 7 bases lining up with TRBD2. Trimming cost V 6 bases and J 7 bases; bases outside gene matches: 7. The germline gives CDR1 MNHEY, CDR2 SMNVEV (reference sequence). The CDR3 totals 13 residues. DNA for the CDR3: TGTGCCAGCAGGGCGGGGGAACGAAATACGCAGTATTTT. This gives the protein CASRAGERNTQYF.

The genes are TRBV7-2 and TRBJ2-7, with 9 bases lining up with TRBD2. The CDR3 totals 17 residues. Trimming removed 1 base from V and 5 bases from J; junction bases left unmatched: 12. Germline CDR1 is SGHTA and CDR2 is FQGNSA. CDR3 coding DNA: TGTGCCAGCAGCTTAGAACGTGGGTTAGCGGGAGCCCACGAGCAGTACTTC. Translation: CASSLERGLAGAHEQYF.

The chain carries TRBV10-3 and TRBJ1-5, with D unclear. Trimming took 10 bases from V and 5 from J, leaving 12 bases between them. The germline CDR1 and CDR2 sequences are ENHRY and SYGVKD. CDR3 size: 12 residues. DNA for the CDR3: TGTGCCACCAGAACCTACGATCAGCCCCAGCATTTT. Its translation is CATRTYDQPQHF.

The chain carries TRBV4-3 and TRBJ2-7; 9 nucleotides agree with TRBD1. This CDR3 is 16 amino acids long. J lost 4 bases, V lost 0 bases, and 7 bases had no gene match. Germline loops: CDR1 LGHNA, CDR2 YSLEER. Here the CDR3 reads CASSQDGTGQGYEQYF. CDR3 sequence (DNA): TGCGCCAGCAGCCAAGATGGTACGGGACAGGGTTACGAGCAGTACTTC.

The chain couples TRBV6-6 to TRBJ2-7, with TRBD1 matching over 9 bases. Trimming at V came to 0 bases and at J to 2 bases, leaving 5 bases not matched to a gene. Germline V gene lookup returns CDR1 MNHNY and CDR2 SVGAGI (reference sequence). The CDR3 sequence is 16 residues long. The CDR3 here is CASSYSVGTGPYEQYF. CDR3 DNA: TGTGCCAGCAGTTACTCGGTGGGGACAGGGCCCTACGAGCAGTACTTC.

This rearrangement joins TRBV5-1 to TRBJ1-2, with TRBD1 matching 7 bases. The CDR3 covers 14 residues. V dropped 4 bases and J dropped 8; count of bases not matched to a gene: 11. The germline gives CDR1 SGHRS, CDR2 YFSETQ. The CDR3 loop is CASSGETGTRGYTF. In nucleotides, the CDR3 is TGCGCCAGCAGCGGAGAGACAGGGACCAGGGGCTACACCTTC.

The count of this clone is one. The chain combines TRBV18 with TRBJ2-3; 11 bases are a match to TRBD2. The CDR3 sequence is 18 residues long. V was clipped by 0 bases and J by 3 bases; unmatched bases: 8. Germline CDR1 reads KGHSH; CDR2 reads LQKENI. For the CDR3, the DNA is TGTGCCAGCTCACCACCGTTGGGTCTAGCGGGAGGAACAGATACGCAGTATTTT. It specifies CASSPPLGLAGGTDTQYF.